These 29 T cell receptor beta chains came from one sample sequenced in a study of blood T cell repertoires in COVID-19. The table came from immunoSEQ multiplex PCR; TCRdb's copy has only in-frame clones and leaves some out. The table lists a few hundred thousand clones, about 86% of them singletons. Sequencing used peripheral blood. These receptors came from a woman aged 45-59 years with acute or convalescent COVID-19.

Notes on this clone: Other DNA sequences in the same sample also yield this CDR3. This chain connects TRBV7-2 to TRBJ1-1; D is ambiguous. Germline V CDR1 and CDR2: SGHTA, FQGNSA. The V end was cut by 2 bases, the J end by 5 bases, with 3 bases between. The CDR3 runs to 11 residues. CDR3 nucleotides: TGTGCCAGCAGCTTACGGACTGAAGCTTTCTTT. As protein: CASSLRTEAFF. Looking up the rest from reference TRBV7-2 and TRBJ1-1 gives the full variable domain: GAGVSQSPSNKVTEKGKDVELRCDPISGHTALYWYRQSLGQGLEFLIYFQGNSAPDKSGLPSDRFSAERTGGSVSTLTIQRTQQEDSAVYLCASSLRTEAFFGQGTRLTVV.

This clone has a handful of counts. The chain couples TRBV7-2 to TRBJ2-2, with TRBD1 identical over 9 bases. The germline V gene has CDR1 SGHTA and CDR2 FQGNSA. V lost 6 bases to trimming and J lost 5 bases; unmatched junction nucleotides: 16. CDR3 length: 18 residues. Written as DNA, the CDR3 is TGTGCCAGCAGAATAAGGAGCGGTGGGACAGGGATTACCGGGGAGCTGTTTTTT. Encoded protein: CASRIRSGGTGITGELFF.

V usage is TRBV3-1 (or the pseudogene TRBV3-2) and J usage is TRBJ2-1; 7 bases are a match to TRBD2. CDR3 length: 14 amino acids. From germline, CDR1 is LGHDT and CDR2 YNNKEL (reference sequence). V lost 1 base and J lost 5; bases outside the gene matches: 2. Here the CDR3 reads CASSQGTSHNEQFF. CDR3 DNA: TGTGCCAGCAGCCAAGGGACTAGTCACAATGAGCAGTTCTTC.

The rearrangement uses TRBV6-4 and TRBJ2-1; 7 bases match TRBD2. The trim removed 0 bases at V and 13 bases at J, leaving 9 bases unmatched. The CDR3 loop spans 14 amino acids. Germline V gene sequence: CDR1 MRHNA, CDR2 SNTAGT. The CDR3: CASSDSLAGAPQFF. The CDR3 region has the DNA TGTGCCAGCAGTGACTCGTTGGCGGGAGCGCCTCAGTTCTTC.

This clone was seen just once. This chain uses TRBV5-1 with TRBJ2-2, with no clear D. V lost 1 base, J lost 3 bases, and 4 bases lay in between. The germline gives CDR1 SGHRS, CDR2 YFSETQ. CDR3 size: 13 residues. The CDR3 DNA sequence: TGCGCCAGCAGCTTGCAGGACACCGGGGAGCTGTTTTTT. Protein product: CASSLQDTGELFF.

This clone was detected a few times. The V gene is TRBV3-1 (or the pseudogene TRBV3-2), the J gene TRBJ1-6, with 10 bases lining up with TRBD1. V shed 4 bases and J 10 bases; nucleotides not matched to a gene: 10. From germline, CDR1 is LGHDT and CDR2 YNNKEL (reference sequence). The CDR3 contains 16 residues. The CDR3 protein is CASSLVTGGAGSPLHF. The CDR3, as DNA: TGTGCCAGCAGCCTCGTGACAGGGGGCGCGGGGTCACCCCTCCACTTT.

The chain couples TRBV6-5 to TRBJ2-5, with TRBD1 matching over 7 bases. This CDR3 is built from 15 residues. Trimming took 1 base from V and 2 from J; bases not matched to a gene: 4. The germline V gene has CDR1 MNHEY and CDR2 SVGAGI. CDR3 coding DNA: TGTGCCAGCAGTTACTGGGGCAGGGGGCAAGAGACCCAGTACTTC. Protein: CASSYWGRGQETQYF.

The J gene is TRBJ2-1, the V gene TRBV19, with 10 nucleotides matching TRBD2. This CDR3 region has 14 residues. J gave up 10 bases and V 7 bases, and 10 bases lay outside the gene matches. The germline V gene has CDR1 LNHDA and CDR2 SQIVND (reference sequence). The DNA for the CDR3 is TGTGCCAGTATGGCCCTAGCGGGAGCAAGAGAGCAGTTCTTC. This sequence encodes CASMALAGAREQFF.

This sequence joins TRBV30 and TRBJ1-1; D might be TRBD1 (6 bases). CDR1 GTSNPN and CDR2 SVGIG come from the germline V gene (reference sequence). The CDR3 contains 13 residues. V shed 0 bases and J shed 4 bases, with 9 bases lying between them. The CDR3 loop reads CAWSVQQGTEAFF. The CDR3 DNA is TGTGCCTGGAGTGTTCAACAGGGCACTGAAGCTTTCTTT.

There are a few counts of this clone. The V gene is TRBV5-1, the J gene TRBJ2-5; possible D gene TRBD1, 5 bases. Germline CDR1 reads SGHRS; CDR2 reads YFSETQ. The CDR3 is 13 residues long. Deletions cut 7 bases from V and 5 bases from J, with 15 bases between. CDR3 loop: CASQQVLGETQYF. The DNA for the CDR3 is TGCGCCAGCCAACAGGTTCTTGGGGAGACCCAGTACTTC.

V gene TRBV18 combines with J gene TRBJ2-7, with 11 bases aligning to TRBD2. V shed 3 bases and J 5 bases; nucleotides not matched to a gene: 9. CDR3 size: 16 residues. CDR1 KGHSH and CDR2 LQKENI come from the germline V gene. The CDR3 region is CASSPSGTSGSNEQYF. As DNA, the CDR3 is TGTGCCAGCTCACCCTCCGGAACTAGCGGGAGCAACGAGCAGTACTTC.

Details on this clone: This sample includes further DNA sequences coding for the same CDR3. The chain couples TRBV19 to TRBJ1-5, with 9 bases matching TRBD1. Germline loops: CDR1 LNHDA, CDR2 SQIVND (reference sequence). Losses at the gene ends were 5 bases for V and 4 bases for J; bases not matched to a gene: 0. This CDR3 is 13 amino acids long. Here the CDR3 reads CASSGTGNQPQHF. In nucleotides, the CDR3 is TGTGCCAGTAGTGGGACAGGGAATCAGCCCCAGCATTTT.

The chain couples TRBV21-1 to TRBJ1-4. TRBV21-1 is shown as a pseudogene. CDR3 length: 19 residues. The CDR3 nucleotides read TGTGCCAGCAGCAAGAGAGGTCGGCGGGGAAGGCAAGCTAATGAAAAACTGTTTTTT. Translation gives CASSKRGRRGRQANEKLFF.

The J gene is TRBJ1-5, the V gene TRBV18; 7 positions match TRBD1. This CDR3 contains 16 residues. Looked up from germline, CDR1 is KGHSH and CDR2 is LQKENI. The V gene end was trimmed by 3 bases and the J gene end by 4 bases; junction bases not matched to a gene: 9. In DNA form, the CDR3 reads TGTGCCAGCTCACCCTTAGGGGGCGCGGGGAATCAGCCCCAGCATTTT. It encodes CASSPLGGAGNQPQHF. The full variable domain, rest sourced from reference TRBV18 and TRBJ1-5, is NAGVMQNPRHLVRRRGQEARLRCSPMKGHSHVYWYRQLPEEGLKFMVYLQKENIIDESGMPKERFSAEFPKEGPSILRIQQVVRGDSAAYFCASSPLGGAGNQPQHFGDGTRLSIL.

CDR3 nucleotide sequence: TGTGCCAGCAGCTTGGGCCCAGGGGGCGGGAGCACTGAAGCTTTCTTT. This codes for CASSLGPGGGSTEAFF. The rearrangement uses TRBV5-4 and TRBJ1-1, with 8 bases fitting TRBD1. This CDR3 has 16 amino acids. With V trimmed by 0 bases and J by 4 bases, 8 bases remained unmatched. Per germline, CDR1 SGHNT and CDR2 YYREEE (reference sequence).

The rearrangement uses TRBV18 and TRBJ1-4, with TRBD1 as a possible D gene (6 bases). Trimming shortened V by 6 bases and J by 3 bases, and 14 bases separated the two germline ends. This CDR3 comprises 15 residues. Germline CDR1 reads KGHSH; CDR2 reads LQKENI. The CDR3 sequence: CASSNGGAPNEKLFF. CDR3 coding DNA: TGTGCCAGCTCGAATGGGGGCGCCCCTAATGAAAAACTGTTTTTT.

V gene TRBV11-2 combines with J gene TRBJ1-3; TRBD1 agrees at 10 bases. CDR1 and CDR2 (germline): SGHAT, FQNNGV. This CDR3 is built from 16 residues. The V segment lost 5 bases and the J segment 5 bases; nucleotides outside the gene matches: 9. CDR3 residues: CASSPPGQGTRNTIYF. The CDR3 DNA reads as TGTGCCAGCAGCCCACCGGGACAGGGGACCCGAAACACCATATATTTT.

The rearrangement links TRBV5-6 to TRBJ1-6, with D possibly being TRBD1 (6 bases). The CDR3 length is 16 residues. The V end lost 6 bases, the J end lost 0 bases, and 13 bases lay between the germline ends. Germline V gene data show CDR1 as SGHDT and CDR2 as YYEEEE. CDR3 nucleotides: TGTGCCAGCAACCCCCGGGACAACTCCTATAATTCACCCCTCCACTTT. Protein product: CASNPRDNSYNSPLHF.

The CDR3 DNA is TGTGCCATCAGCCACTCTGACAGGGGAACCTACGAGCAGTACTTC. It specifies CAISHSDRGTYEQYF. The gene calls are TRBV10-3 and TRBJ2-7, with TRBD1 matching 8 bases. V gave up 6 bases and J gave up 2 bases; unmatched junction bases: 9. Germline V gives CDR1 ENHRY, CDR2 SYGVKD. CDR3 length equals 15 residues.

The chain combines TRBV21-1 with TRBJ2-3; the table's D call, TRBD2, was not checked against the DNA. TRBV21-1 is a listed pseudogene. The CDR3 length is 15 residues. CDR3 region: CASSKGLLGSDTQYF. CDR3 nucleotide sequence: TGTGCCAGCAGCAAAGGACTTCTAGGATCGGATACGCAGTATTTT.

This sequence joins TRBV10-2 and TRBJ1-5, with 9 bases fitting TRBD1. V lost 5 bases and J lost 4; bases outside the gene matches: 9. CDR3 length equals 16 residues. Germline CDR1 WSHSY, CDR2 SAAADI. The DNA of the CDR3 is TGCGCCAGCAGTACGGGACAGGGAGGCCCAAATCAGCCCCAGCATTTT. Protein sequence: CASSTGQGGPNQPQHF.

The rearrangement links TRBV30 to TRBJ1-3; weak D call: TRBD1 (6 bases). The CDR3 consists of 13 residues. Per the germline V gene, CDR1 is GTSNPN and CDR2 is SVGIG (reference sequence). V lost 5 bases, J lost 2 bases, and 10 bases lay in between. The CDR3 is CAWVGQTGNTIYF. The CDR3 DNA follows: TGTGCCTGGGTAGGACAGACTGGAAACACCATATATTTT.

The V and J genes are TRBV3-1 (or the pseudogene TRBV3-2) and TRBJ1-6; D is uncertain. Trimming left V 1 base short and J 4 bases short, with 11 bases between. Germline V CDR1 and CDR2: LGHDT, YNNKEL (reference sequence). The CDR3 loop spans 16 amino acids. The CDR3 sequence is CASSQAVTLYNSPLHF. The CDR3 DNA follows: TGTGCCAGCAGCCAAGCGGTAACTCTTTATAATTCACCCCTCCACTTT.

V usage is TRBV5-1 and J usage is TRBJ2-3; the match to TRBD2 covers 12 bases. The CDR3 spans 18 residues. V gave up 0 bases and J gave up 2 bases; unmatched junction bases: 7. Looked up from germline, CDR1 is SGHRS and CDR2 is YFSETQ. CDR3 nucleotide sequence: TGCGCCAGCAGCTTGGCTCGGACTAGCGGGGAGGTCACAGATACGCAGTATTTT. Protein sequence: CASSLARTSGEVTDTQYF. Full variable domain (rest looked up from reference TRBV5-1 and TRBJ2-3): KAGVTQTPRYLIKTRGQQVTLSCSPISGHRSVSWYQQTPGQGLQFLFEYFSETQRNKGNFPGRFSGRQFSNSRSEMNVSTLELGDSALYLCASSLARTSGEVTDTQYFGPGTRLTVL.

The CDR3 DNA reads TGTGCCAGCAGCTCCCAAAGGGGGAGACCCACCGGGGAGCTGTTTTTT. This encodes CASSSQRGRPTGELFF. The chain recombines TRBV7-9 with TRBJ2-2; possibly TRBD1 for D (6 bases). The V gene's germline CDR1 is SEHNR and CDR2 FQNEAQ (reference sequence). CDR3 length: 16 residues. V was cut by 4 bases and J by 4 bases, with 16 bases left in between.

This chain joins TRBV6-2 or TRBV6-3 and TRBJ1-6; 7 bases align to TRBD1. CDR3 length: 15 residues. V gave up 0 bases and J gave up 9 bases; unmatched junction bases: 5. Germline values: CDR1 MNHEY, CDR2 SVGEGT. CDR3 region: CASSYSTGLTSPLHF. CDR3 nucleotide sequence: TGTGCCAGCAGTTACTCGACAGGGCTGACTTCACCCCTCCACTTT.

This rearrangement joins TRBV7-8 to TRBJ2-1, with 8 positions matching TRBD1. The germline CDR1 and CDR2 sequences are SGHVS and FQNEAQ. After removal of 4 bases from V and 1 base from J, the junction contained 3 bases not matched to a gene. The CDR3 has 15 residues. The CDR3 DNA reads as TGTGCCAGCAGCTCTCGGGACAGGTCCTACAATGAGCAGTTCTTC. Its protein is CASSSRDRSYNEQFF. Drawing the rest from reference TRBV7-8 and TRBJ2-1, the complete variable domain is GAGVSQSPRYKVAKRGQDVALRCDPISGHVSLFWYQQALGQGPEFLTYFQNEAQLDKSGLPSDRFFAERPEGSVSTLKIQRTQQEDSAVYLCASSSRDRSYNEQFFGPGTRLTVL.

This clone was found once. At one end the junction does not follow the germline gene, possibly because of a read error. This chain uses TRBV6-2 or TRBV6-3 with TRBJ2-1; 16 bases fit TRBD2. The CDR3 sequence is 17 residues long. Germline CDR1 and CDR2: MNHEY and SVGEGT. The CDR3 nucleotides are TGTGCCCGCAGTTACAAGGGGGGACTAGCGGGAGGGCCGGGGCAGTTCTTC. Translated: CARSYKGGLAGGPGQFF.

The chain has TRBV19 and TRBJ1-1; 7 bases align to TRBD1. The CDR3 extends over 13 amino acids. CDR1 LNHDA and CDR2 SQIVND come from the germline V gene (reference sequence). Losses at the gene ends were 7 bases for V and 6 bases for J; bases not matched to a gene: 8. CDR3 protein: CASTSDRVAEAFF. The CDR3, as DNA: TGTGCCAGTACCTCTGACAGGGTGGCTGAAGCTTTCTTT. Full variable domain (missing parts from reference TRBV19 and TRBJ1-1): DGGITQSPKYLFRKEGQNVTLSCEQNLNHDAMYWYRQDPGQGLRLIYYSQIVNDFQKGDIAEGYSVSREKKESFPLTVTSAQKNPTAFYLCASTSDRVAEAFFGQGTRLTVV.